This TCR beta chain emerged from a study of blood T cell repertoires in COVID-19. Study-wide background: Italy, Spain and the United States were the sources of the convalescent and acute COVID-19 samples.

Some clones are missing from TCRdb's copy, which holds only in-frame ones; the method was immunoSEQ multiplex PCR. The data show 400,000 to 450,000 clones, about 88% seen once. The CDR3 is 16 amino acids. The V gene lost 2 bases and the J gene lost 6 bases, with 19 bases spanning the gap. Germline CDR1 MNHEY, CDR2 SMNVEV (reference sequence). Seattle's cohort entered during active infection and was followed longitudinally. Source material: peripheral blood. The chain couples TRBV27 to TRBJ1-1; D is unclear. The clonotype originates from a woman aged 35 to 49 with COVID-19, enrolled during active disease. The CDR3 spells CASSLVGRQASSEAFF. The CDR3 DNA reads TGTGCCAGCAGTTTAGTCGGCAGACAAGCTTCGTCTGAAGCTTTCTTT.